This TCR beta chain derives from a study of T cells in narcolepsy. Study observations and caveats: Blood of same and different patients, but not healthy controls, reportedly held recurring autoreactive clonotypes. No autoreactive T cell clone sequences appeared in some memory CD4+ repertoires. HCRT-specific and TRIB2-specific autoreactive clonotypes appeared among same-patient CSF and blood CD4+ clonotypes.

Concerning this clone: Its antigen remains unknown.

Repertoires were generated with immunoSEQ multiplex PCR, while TCRdb's copy carries only in-frame clones and drops some. The sample includes fewer than 35,000 clones, roughly 80% of them seen just once. Trimming left V 1 base short and J 3 bases short, with 16 bases between. The CDR3 is 16 amino acids. The sample taken for sequencing was memory (CD45RA-) CD4+ T cells from blood. The sequence was collected from a human donor in good health. The rearrangement uses TRBV5-7 and TRBJ1-1, with D possibly being TRBD1 (5 bases). TRBV5-7 is an open reading frame, and its role is uncertain. The CDR3 region has the DNA TGTGCCAGCAGCTTGTTAGGGTTGGGACGGGACACTGAAGCTTTCTTT. This sequence encodes CASSLLGLGRDTEAFF.